This entry lists 27 T cell receptor beta chains sequenced from one sample in a study of T cell changes during pregnancy in multiple sclerosis. The assay was immunoSEQ multiplex PCR, and TCRdb's table has in-frame clones only and misses some. The data show tens of thousands of clones, over 90% seen once. This sample comprised CD8+ T cells from peripheral blood mononuclear cells, obtained in the third trimester of pregnancy. The source is a female donor with multiple sclerosis, enrolled in a pregnancy study.

The chain recombines TRBV5-6 with TRBJ2-7, with D perhaps TRBD2 (6 bases). The V and J ends lost 4 bases and 2 bases respectively, with 13 bases between them. This CDR3 comprises 14 residues. Germline CDR1 and CDR2: SGHDT and YYEEEE. CDR3 amino acids: CASSDPGLTYEQYF. CDR3 nucleotides: TGTGCCAGCAGCGACCCGGGACTCACCTACGAGCAGTACTTC. The variable domain in full, completed from reference TRBV5-6 and TRBJ2-7, reads DAGVTQSPTHLIKTRGQQVTLRCSPKSGHDTVSWYQQALGQGPQFIFQYYEEEERQRGNFPDRFSGHQFPNYSSELNVNALLLGDSALYLCASSDPGLTYEQYFGPGTRLTVT.

The rearrangement joins TRBV27 to TRBJ2-1; D is undetermined. This CDR3 contains 11 residues. CDR1 is MNHEY and CDR2 is SMNVEV in the germline V gene (reference sequence). V gave up 4 bases and J gave up 5 bases, with 3 bases separating them. For the CDR3, the DNA is TGTGCCAGCAGTTGGCACAATGAGCAGTTCTTC. Its translation is CASSWHNEQFF.

CDR3 sequence (DNA): TGTGCCAGCAGTTACTCCCCGGGGGCAACTAATGAAAAACTGTTTTTT. It translates to CASSYSPGATNEKLFF. The rearrangement links TRBV6-6 to TRBJ1-4, with a weak D call TRBD1 (5 bases). Trimming removed 0 bases from V and 0 bases from J, with 8 bases in between. The CDR3 consists of 16 residues. Germline lookup yields CDR1 MNHNY and CDR2 SVGAGI (reference sequence).

This chain links TRBV7-8 with TRBJ2-1, with 12 positions matching TRBD2. This CDR3 has 18 residues. Unmatched junction bases numbered 8, after V lost 5 bases and J lost 0 bases. Per the germline V gene, CDR1 is SGHVS and CDR2 is FQNEAQ. The CDR3 is CASSLGLAGGSSYNEQFF. For the CDR3, the DNA is TGTGCCAGCAGCCTCGGTCTAGCGGGGGGGAGCTCCTACAATGAGCAGTTCTTC.

The chain combines TRBV6-1 with TRBJ1-1; D gene uncertain. The V end was cut by 8 bases, the J end by 8 bases, with 15 bases between. The CDR3 spans 12 residues. Germline assignment: CDR1 MNHNS and CDR2 SASEGT. This chain's CDR3 is CASLGSSSEAFF. The CDR3 region has the DNA TGTGCCAGCCTCGGTAGTAGCTCCGAAGCTTTCTTT.

The genes are TRBV5-6 and TRBJ1-1; D may be TRBD1 (5 bases). The CDR3 is made up of 14 amino acids. Germline lookup yields CDR1 SGHDT and CDR2 YYEEEE. Trimming took off 2 bases at V and 4 bases at J, with 12 bases between the two ends. The CDR3 DNA follows: TGTGCCAGCAGCTTTTGGGGGGGAAGCACTGAAGCTTTCTTT. Protein sequence: CASSFWGGSTEAFF. The full variable domain, with the rest looked up from reference TRBV5-6 and TRBJ1-1, is DAGVTQSPTHLIKTRGQQVTLRCSPKSGHDTVSWYQQALGQGPQFIFQYYEEEERQRGNFPDRFSGHQFPNYSSELNVNALLLGDSALYLCASSFWGGSTEAFFGQGTRLTVV.

The chain combines TRBV28 with TRBJ1-6; D perhaps matches TRBD1 (5 bases). CDR3 length equals 12 residues. CDR1 and CDR2 from the germline V gene are MDHEN and SYDVKM. V dropped 3 bases and J dropped 9 bases, with 6 bases sitting between them. The DNA for the CDR3 is TGTGCCAGCAGTTTTAGGGGTTCACCCCTCCACTTT. Its translation is CASSFRGSPLHF.

This clone is labeled as medium-sized. The chain carries TRBV7-2 and TRBJ1-3; 8 bases map to TRBD1. The CDR3 is 15 amino acids. CDR1 SGHTA and CDR2 FQGNSA come from the germline V gene. Trimming took 5 bases from V and 2 from J; bases not matched to a gene: 5. As DNA, the CDR3 is TGTGCCAGCAGCCCTCTGACAGGGGCTGGAAACACCATATATTTT. It is translated as CASSPLTGAGNTIYF.

The rearrangement uses TRBV28 and TRBJ1-5; a weak D match, TRBD1 (5 bases). CDR3 size: 11 residues. The V end was cut by 5 bases, the J end by 8 bases, with 7 bases between. Looked up from germline, CDR1 is MDHEN and CDR2 is SYDVKM. CDR3 residues: CASSTGEPQHF. The CDR3, as DNA: TGTGCCAGCAGTACGGGGGAGCCCCAGCATTTT. Complete variable domain (other parts from reference TRBV28 and TRBJ1-5): DVKVTQSSRYLVKRTGEKVFLECVQDMDHENMFWYRQDPGLGLRLIYFSYDVKMKEKGDIPEGYSVSREKKERFSLILESASTNQTSMYLCASSTGEPQHFGDGTRLSIL.

The chain recombines TRBV2 with TRBJ2-1; D is perhaps TRBD2 (6 bases). V lost 7 bases and J lost 12, with 22 bases in between. The length of the CDR3 is 14 residues. The germline gives CDR1 SNHLY, CDR2 FYNNEI. CDR3: CASISLSVEGGQFF. In nucleotides, the CDR3 is TGTGCCAGCATCAGCCTTTCGGTCGAGGGAGGGCAGTTCTTC.

The chain joins TRBV10-3 to TRBJ2-1; 7 positions match TRBD2. The germline V gene has CDR1 ENHRY and CDR2 SYGVKD. The CDR3 contains 19 residues. Losses at the gene ends were 0 bases for V and 6 bases for J; bases not matched to a gene: 17. The CDR3 protein is CAISESFETRGVICNEQFF. In DNA form, the CDR3 reads TGTGCCATCAGTGAGTCCTTTGAAACCCGGGGGGTAATATGCAATGAGCAGTTCTTC.

By share of the sample, this clone is large. The chain uses TRBV5-1 and TRBJ1-1; weak D call: TRBD1 (5 bases). This CDR3 comprises 12 residues. V was cut by 4 bases and J by 4 bases, with 8 bases left in between. The germline V gene encodes CDR1 SGHRS and CDR2 YFSETQ. The CDR3 DNA is TGCGCCAGCAGCCGAACAGGCACTGAAGCTTTCTTT. It specifies CASSRTGTEAFF.

This chain uses TRBV7-9 with TRBJ2-6; the D is unclear. V was trimmed by 4 bases and J by 2 bases, leaving 6 bases between them. The CDR3 spans 14 residues. Germline assignment: CDR1 SEHNR and CDR2 FQNEAQ (reference sequence). CDR3 nucleotides: TGTGCCAGCAGCTCGCGAACTGGGGCCAACGTCCTGACTTTC. The encoded protein is CASSSRTGANVLTF.

The chain has TRBV6-1 and TRBJ2-3; a weak D match, TRBD2 (7 bases). The CDR3 is 16 residues long. V dropped 1 base and J dropped 6 bases, with 17 bases sitting between them. In germline, CDR1 is MNHNS, CDR2 SASEGT. CDR3 loop: CASSEVAGEGGDTQYF. The CDR3, as DNA: TGTGCCAGCAGTGAAGTGGCAGGGGAGGGGGGTGATACGCAGTATTTT.

This clone appeared once. The chain combines TRBV18 with TRBJ1-2; 7 bases are a match to TRBD1. Losses at the gene ends were 6 bases for V and 6 bases for J; bases not matched to a gene: 10. Germline V gene lookup returns CDR1 KGHSH and CDR2 LQKENI. This CDR3 comprises 14 residues. CDR3 residues: CASSLQGFLDGYTF. The CDR3 DNA follows: TGTGCCAGCTCGTTACAGGGGTTTCTGGATGGCTACACCTTC.

V is TRBV29-1 and J is TRBJ2-7; the D gene is possibly TRBD1 (6 bases). Per germline, CDR1 SQVTM and CDR2 ANQGSEA. The CDR3 contains 13 residues. V gave up 2 bases and J gave up 5 bases, with 13 bases separating them. The CDR3 sequence: CSVEQRRGNEQYF. DNA of the CDR3: TGCAGCGTTGAACAACGAAGGGGGAACGAGCAGTACTTC.

This rearrangement joins TRBV7-2 to TRBJ2-7, with D unresolved. Germline V gene sequence: CDR1 SGHTA, CDR2 FQGNSA. Trimming left V 4 bases short and J 6 bases short, with 13 bases between. This CDR3 is built from 13 residues. CDR3 residues: CASSSIGPGEQYF. The CDR3 DNA follows: TGTGCCAGCAGCTCTATAGGTCCAGGCGAGCAGTACTTC.

The chain employs TRBV11-1 and TRBJ2-2; 11 nucleotides align to TRBD2. Germline V lookup: CDR1 SGHAT, CDR2 FQDESV (reference sequence). This CDR3 spans 16 amino acids. After removal of 2 bases from V and 5 bases from J, the junction contained 4 bases not matched to a gene. CDR3 sequence: CASSLFSGRDTGELFF. CDR3 sequence (DNA): TGTGCCAGCAGCTTATTTAGCGGGAGGGATACCGGGGAGCTGTTTTTT. Combining the CDR3 with reference TRBV11-1 and TRBJ2-2 gives the whole variable domain EAEVAQSPRYKITEKSQAVAFWCDPISGHATLYWYRQILGQGPELLVQFQDESVVDDSQLPKDRFSAERLKGVDSTLKIQPAELGDSAMYLCASSLFSGRDTGELFFGEGSRLTVL.

This sequence joins TRBV29-1 and TRBJ1-1; maybe TRBD1 (6 bases). Between the trimmed V and J ends, which lost 6 bases and 3 bases, there was a span of 14 bases. The CDR3 is 13 amino acids. Germline CDR1 and CDR2: SQVTM and ANQGSEA. The CDR3 region has the DNA TGCAGCGTAACAGGGCGAACGGACACTGAAGCTTTCTTT. Translation gives CSVTGRTDTEAFF. Filled out from reference TRBV29-1 and TRBJ1-1, the complete variable domain reads SAVISQKPSRDICQRGTSLTIQCQVDSQVTMMFWYRQQPGQSLTLIATANQGSEATYESGFVIDKFPISRPNLTFSTLTVSNMSPEDSSIYLCSVTGRTDTEAFFGQGTRLTVV.

As concerns this clone: At the DNA level, this CDR3 is encoded by other sequences in the same sample as well. The chain links TRBV11-2 to TRBJ2-3, with unresolved D. The CDR3 sequence is 14 residues long. V lost 1 base to trimming and J lost 4 bases, with 9 bases between them. Germline V gene data show CDR1 as SGHAT and CDR2 as FQNNGV. The CDR3 coding sequence is TGTGCCAGCAGCTTAGGTGGCGGAGCAGATACGCAGTATTTT. As protein: CASSLGGGADTQYF.

The chain is built from TRBV15 and TRBJ2-7; D is unresolved. The CDR3 totals 14 residues. Trimming stripped 6 bases from V and 1 base from J, with 13 bases between. CDR1 is LNHNV and CDR2 is YYDKDF in the germline V gene (reference sequence). For the CDR3, the DNA is TGTGCCACCAGTCCCGGCGGTGGTTCCTACGAGCAGTACTTC. This translates into CATSPGGGSYEQYF.

This clone was detected once. One end of the junction is discordant with germline, which a read error may explain. This chain links TRBV11-2 with TRBJ2-2, with 10 bases fitting TRBD2. This CDR3 region has 17 residues. The germline gives CDR1 SGHAT, CDR2 FQNNGV. This chain's CDR3 is CASSRLPGLARPGELFF. For the CDR3, the DNA is TGTGCCAGCAGTCGACTACCGGGACTAGCGCGTCCCGGAGAGCTGTTTTTT.

The V and J genes are TRBV29-1 and TRBJ2-7, with 8 bases fitting TRBD1. CDR3 length: 13 residues. Trimming took 6 bases from V and 6 from J; bases not matched to a gene: 10. The germline CDR1 and CDR2 sequences are SQVTM and ANQGSEA. For the CDR3, the DNA is TGCAGCGTCGGACAGGGCGATGGCGGCGAGCAGTACTTC. It yields the protein CSVGQGDGGEQYF.

The V call is TRBV10-3, the J call TRBJ2-2, with a possible D match to TRBD1 (6 bases). Trimming took off 0 bases at V and 3 bases at J, with 8 bases between the two ends. The CDR3 runs 15 residues. Germline V lookup: CDR1 ENHRY, CDR2 SYGVKD. This CDR3 reads CAISESTGYTGELFF. The CDR3 coding sequence is TGTGCCATCAGTGAGTCTACAGGGTACACCGGGGAGCTGTTTTTT.

The J gene is TRBJ2-3, the V gene TRBV5-6; D is perhaps TRBD2 (5 bases). Germline V gene sequence: CDR1 SGHDT, CDR2 YYEEEE. The CDR3 runs to 14 residues. Trimming left V 5 bases short and J 5 bases short, with 15 bases between. DNA of the CDR3: TGTGCCAGCAGTCTGCCGAGGGCGAGAGATACGCAGTATTTT. It encodes CASSLPRARDTQYF.

This chain uses TRBV5-1 with TRBJ2-7, with 8 bases lining up with TRBD1. The CDR3 length is 15 residues. V lost 4 bases to trimming and J lost 3 bases; unmatched junction nucleotides: 9. Looked up from germline, CDR1 is SGHRS and CDR2 is YFSETQ. CDR3 sequence (DNA): TGCGCCAGCAGCCCAGACGGGACAGGACTCTACGAGCAGTACTTC. The encoded protein is CASSPDGTGLYEQYF.

The genes are TRBV7-8 and TRBJ2-7; 9 bases map to TRBD1. Germline V gives CDR1 SGHVS, CDR2 FQNEAQ. This CDR3 has 13 amino acids. The trim removed 4 bases at V and 5 bases at J, leaving 3 bases unmatched. The DNA of the CDR3 is TGTGCCAGCAGCTCCTGGACAGGGGACGAGCAGTACTTC. This codes for CASSSWTGDEQYF.